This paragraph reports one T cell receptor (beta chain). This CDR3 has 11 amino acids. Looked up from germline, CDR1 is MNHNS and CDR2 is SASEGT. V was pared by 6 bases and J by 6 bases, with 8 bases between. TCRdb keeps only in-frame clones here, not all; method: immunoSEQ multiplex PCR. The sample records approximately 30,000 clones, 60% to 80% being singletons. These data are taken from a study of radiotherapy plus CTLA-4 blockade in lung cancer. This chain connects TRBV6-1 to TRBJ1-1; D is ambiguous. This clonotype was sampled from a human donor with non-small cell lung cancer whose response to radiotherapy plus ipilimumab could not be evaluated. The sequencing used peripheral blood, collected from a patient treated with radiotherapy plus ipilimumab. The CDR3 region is CASSERAEAFF. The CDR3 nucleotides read TGTGCCAGCAGCGAGCGGGCTGAAGCTTTCTTT.